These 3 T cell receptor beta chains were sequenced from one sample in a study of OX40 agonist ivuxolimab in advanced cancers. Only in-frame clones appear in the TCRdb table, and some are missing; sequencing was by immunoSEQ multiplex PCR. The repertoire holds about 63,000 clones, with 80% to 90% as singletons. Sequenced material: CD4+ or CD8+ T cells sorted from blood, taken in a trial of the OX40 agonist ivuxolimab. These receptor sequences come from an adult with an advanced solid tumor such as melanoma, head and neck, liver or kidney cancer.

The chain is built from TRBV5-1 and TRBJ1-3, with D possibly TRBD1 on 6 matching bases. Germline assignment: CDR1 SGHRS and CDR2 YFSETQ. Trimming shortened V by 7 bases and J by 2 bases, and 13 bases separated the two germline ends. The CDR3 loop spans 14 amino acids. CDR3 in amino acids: CASPKQGAGNTIYF. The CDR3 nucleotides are TGCGCCAGCCCAAAACAGGGCGCTGGAAACACCATATATTTT.

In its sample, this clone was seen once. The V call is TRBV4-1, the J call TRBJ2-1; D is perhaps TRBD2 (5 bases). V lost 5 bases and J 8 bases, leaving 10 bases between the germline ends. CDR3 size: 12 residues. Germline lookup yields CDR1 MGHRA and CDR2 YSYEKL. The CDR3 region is CASSSQLDEQFF. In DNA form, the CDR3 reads TGCGCCAGCAGCTCGCAACTAGATGAGCAGTTCTTC.

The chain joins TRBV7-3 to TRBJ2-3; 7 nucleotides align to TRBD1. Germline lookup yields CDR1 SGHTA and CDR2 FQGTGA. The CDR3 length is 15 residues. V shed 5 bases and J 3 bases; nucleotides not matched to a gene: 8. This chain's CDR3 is CASSGRGRQTDTQYF. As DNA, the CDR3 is TGTGCCAGCAGCGGAAGGGGGCGCCAGACAGATACGCAGTATTTT.